The clone carrying this TCR beta chain was picked up many times. Antigen unknown. The entry originates in a study of early T cells in non-severe SARS-CoV-2 infection. Overall study context: Sequencing used unsorted whole-blood bulk RNA, so chains lack pairing.

Unique molecular identifiers were affixed to single, distinct cDNA molecules. Each CDR3 protein is one row after TCRdb ran MiXCR on the 5' RACE reads. The top ten hold around 8% of the sample, which has about 110,000 distinct CDR3 sequences, approximately 10% seen once. Findings of the study overall: VDJdb-based matching was biased toward anti-spike CD8 responses and missed private and CD4 specificities.

CDR3 length: 14 residues. V was shortened by 4 bases and J by 7 bases, with 11 bases between the two germline ends. Germline V gives CDR1 LGHDT, CDR2 YNNKEL (reference sequence). The V call is TRBV3-1, the J call TRBJ1-6; the D gene is possibly TRBD1 (5 bases). The specimen sequenced was whole blood. The receptor was isolated from an adult who was a healthcare worker with PCR-confirmed SARS-CoV-2 infection or an uninfected control (not recorded which). CDR3 protein: CASSRHRSNSPLHF. DNA of the CDR3: TGTGCCAGCAGCCGACACAGGTCGAATTCACCCCTCCACTTT.